These 6 T cell receptor beta chains were sequenced from one sample in a study of blood T cell repertoires in COVID-19. TCRdb's table, derived via immunoSEQ multiplex PCR, lists solely in-frame clones and lacks some. The data show approximately 260,000 clones, with about nine tenths seen just once and 0.95% to 1.5% held by the top ten. Sequenced material: PBMCs or T cells enriched from blood (not recorded which). The receptors come from a middle-aged woman with acute COVID-19.

DNA for the CDR3: TGTGCCAGCAGCTTATCCCCGACTAGGGGTGAGGATGAGCAGTTCTTC. Protein sequence: CASSLSPTRGEDEQFF. V gene TRBV7-2 combines with J gene TRBJ2-1; D is possibly TRBD2 (6 bases). This CDR3 comprises 16 residues. The ends were cut back, 2 bases at V and 8 bases at J, with 19 bases in the middle. CDR1 and CDR2 from the germline V gene are SGHTA and FQGNSA.

This clone was observed a handful of times. The rearrangement uses TRBV10-1 and TRBJ2-1; 8 nucleotides line up with TRBD2. CDR3 length equals 17 residues. Germline lookup yields CDR1 WNHNN and CDR2 SYGVQD (reference sequence). V was clipped by 2 bases and J by 0 bases; unmatched bases: 6. CDR3 coding DNA: TGCGCCAGCAGTGAGCGAAAAGGACTAGCCTCCTACAATGAGCAGTTCTTC. It encodes CASSERKGLASYNEQFF.

The J gene is TRBJ2-7, the V gene TRBV5-3; D is possibly TRBD1 (6 bases). TRBV5-3 is noted as an ORF with a role that remains uncertain. V dropped 4 bases and J dropped 8 bases, with 16 bases sitting between them. The CDR3 extends over 13 amino acids. The CDR3 sequence: CARSLRTVGQQYV. The CDR3 DNA follows: TGTGCCAGAAGCCTTAGGACAGTGGGCCAGCAGTACGTC.

V gene TRBV18 combines with J gene TRBJ1-2; the D is unclear. Germline CDR1 and CDR2: KGHSH and LQKENI. The CDR3 runs 12 residues. Trimming pared 1 base from V and 7 bases from J, leaving 7 bases between. The CDR3 loop is CASSPQLGGYTF. The CDR3 DNA follows: TGTGCCAGCTCACCACAACTCGGTGGCTACACCTTC.

This rearrangement joins TRBV27 to TRBJ2-5, with D maybe TRBD1 (7 bases). The CDR3 runs to 14 residues. Trimming removed 5 bases from V and 2 bases from J, with 12 bases in between. Looked up from germline, CDR1 is MNHEY and CDR2 is SMNVEV (reference sequence). CDR3 sequence (DNA): TGTGCCAGCAGTCGACAGGGACTGCAAGAGACCCAGTACTTC. Encoded protein: CASSRQGLQETQYF.

The chain uses TRBV11-2 and TRBJ2-1; weak D call: TRBD2 (6 bases). V shed 0 bases and J shed 7 bases, with 19 bases lying between them. The CDR3 extends over 17 amino acids. Germline V gives CDR1 SGHAT, CDR2 FQNNGV. In DNA form, the CDR3 reads TGTGCCAGCAGCTTAGACCCCGGAGGCAGGGCGGGAAATGAGCAGTTCTTC. It encodes CASSLDPGGRAGNEQFF. Supplemented by reference TRBV11-2 and TRBJ2-1, the full variable domain reads EAGVAQSPRYKIIEKRQSVAFWCNPISGHATLYWYQQILGQGPKLLIQFQNNGVVDDSQLPKDRFSAERLKGVDSTLKIQPAKLEDSAVYLCASSLDPGGRAGNEQFFGPGTRLTVL.